Sequencing of this T cell receptor (beta chain) was carried out in a study of blood T cell repertoires in COVID-19. Exposed enrollees had met someone with a PCR-confirmed or clinician-diagnosed COVID-19 case at some point within the 2 weeks before study entry. In the original processing: Amplified reference gene primers provided the basis for estimating nucleated cell counts. Only in-frame clones appear in the TCRdb table, and some are missing; sequencing was by immunoSEQ multiplex PCR. The DNA was the basis for D and trimming; V, J and clone size are from that table. The sample lists around 400,000 clones, about 88% occurring once. The CDR3 contains 13 residues. Trimming cost V 2 bases and J 6 bases, with 8 bases left between them. Germline CDR1 SGDLS, CDR2 YYNGEE.

This receptor was obtained from a woman between 18 and 29 years old who had been exposed to COVID-19. The chain joins TRBV9 to TRBJ2-2; D not certain. Sequencing used PBMCs or T cells enriched from blood (not recorded which). CDR3 coding DNA: TGTGCCAGCAGCGTCGGTGCACCCGGGGAGCTGTTTTTT. Its translation is CASSVGAPGELFF.